Sequencing of this T cell receptor beta chain was carried out in a study of cytomegalovirus exposure and HLA in healthy donors. In the PCR, 60 Vbeta and 13 Jbeta primers were used. Sequencing was performed with immunoSEQ multiplex PCR; in TCRdb, only in-frame clones are kept and a portion is missing. Here the sample spans 200,000 to 250,000 clones, approximately 84% being singletons. CDR3 length equals 14 residues. Germline CDR1 SEHNR, CDR2 FQNEAQ (reference sequence). The sequence derives from a woman aged 35 to 49 in good health and CMV-seronegative. The V and J genes are TRBV7-9 and TRBJ2-5, with 9 positions matching TRBD1. The J call may be wrong; the DNA end is better matched by TRBJ2-7. Sequencing used PBMCs. CDR3 in amino acids: CASSSWTGAYEQYF. CDR3 coding DNA: TGTGCCAGCAGCTCCTGGACAGGGGCCTACGAGCAGTACTTC.